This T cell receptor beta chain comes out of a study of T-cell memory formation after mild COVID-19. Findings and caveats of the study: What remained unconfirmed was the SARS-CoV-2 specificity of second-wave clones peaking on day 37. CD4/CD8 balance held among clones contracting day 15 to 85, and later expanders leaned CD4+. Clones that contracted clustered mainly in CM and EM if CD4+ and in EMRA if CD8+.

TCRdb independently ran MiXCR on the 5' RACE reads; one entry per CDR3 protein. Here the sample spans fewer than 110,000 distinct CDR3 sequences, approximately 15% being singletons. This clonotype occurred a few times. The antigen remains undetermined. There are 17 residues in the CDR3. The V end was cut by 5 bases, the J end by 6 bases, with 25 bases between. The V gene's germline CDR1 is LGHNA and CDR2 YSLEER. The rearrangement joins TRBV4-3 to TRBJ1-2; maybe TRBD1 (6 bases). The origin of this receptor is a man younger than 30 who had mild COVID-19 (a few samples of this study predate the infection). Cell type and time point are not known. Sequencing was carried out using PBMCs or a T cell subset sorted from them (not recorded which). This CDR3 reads CASSKDFQGTRSHGYTF. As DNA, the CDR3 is TGCGCCAGCAGCAAGGACTTTCAGGGGACCCGATCTCATGGCTACACCTTC.